The source of this T cell receptor beta chain is a study of blood T cell repertoires in COVID-19. About the study: PBMCs, B-cell-depleted T cells, or T cells provided the cDNA or gDNA that made up the material.

What the recovered Cohort 3 donors had was two negative PCRs, clearance, or symptom resolution. This clone has only one observation. Source study methods: The authors estimated nucleated cell counts from reference gene primer amplification. The protocol was immunoSEQ multiplex PCR, while the TCRdb copy is restricted to in-frame clones and leaves out a portion. That table gives V, J and clone size, and the DNA gave D and trimming. The sample contains hundreds of thousands of clones, roughly 88% of which appear only once. With 5 bases clipped from V and 2 bases from J, the junction kept 9 bases outside the gene matches. From germline, CDR1 is MNHEY and CDR2 SVGEGT. This CDR3 region has 16 residues.

The rearrangement links TRBV6-2 or TRBV6-3 to TRBJ1-5; 7 nucleotides match TRBD1. The receptor's source is a woman in her twenties or thirties who had recovered from COVID-19. Sequenced sample: PBMCs or T cells enriched from blood (not recorded which). CDR3 sequence (DNA): TGTGCCAGCAGTATTCACAGGGGATTAGGCAATCAGCCCCAGCATTTT. This translates into CASSIHRGLGNQPQHF.